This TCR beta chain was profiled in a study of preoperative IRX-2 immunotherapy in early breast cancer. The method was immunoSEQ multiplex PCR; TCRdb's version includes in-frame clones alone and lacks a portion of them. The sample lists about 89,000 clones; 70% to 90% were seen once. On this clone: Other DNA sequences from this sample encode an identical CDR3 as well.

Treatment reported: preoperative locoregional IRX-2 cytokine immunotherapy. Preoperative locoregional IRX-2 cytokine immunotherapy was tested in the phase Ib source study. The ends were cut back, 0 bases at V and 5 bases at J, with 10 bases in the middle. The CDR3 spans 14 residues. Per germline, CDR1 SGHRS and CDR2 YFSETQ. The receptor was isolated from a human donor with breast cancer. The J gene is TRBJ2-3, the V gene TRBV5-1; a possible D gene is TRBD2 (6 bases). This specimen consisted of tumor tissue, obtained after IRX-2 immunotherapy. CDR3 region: CASSLGQGGDTQYF. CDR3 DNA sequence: TGCGCCAGCAGCTTGGGTCAGGGAGGAGATACGCAGTATTTT.